This record concerns one TCR beta chain sequence. Its antigen target is currently unknown. Within one base of it there is no much larger clone, and no base qualities were kept. V is pared back by 1 base and J by 1 base, with 14 bases lying between the germline termini. The CDR3 goes from the cysteine to the phenylalanine over 16 residues. Only the CDR3 DNA is retained, 48 bases long and in frame from the first base. The germline V gene encodes CDR1 SGHTA and CDR2 FQGNSA. This record comes from a study of lymphopenia after photon versus proton radiotherapy (dated by TCRdb to between 2019 and 2020). Context from the whole study: Photon and proton radiation therapy were compared by the study for their immunological effects in patients with gastrointestinal tumors who developed high-grade lymphopenia. The cohort included roughly 20 patients with gastrointestinal tumors who developed lymphopenia after receiving either photon or proton therapy. The study was designed to characterize how the impact on the immune system differs between the two radiation modalities.

The library was prepared using the immunoSEQ multiplex PCR assay. T cell repertoires were profiled by deep sequencing of rearranged TCR beta loci, alongside multiparametric flow cytometry. This is the immuneACCESS table as TCRdb keeps it, with only in-frame sequences that have V and J called. A part of the clones is gone; compared with another copy, unresolved V genes explain less than half, and the rest is unexplained. Within this sample are approximately 45,000 clones, with 85% of them counted one time only. Approximately 2.1% of the sample rests with the top ten. Results and caveats for the whole study, not just this receptor: Among patients across the cohort who died, overall survival time showed an inverse correlation with a larger post-nadir drop in TCR diversity. After the lymphocyte count nadir, photon-treated repertoires showed oligoclonal expansion, especially of CD8+ Temra cells, which drove the drop in diversity. The survival association was examined only in patients who died, and the authors described better survival with proton therapy as a possibility, not as a demonstrated result. During treatment, patients who received photon therapy lost naive T cells and TCR diversity and gained effector/memory populations, whereas patients who received proton therapy remained relatively stable.

This TCR derives from a man aged 35 to 55 with gastric cancer. The starting material was peripheral blood, obtained from a patient treated with photon-based radiotherapy. The chain is made from TRBV7-2 and TRBJ2-7; tentative D gene TRBD1, with 7 bases matching. The sequenced DNA is TGTGCCAGCAGCTTAGATGCGGGACAGACTTCCTACGAGCAGTACTTC. Translated, this gives CASSLDAGQTSYEQYF. The full variable domain, completed from the reference TRBV7-2 and TRBJ2-7 proteins outside the CDR3, reads GAGVSQSPSNKVTEKGKDVELRCDPISGHTALYWYRQSLGQGLEFLIYFQGNSAPDKSGLPSDRFSAERTGGSVSTLTIQRTQQEDSAVYLCASSLDAGQTSYEQYFGPGTRLTVT.